The 26 T cell receptor beta chains below were found in one sample sequenced in a study of OX40 agonist ivuxolimab in advanced cancers. Libraries were prepared by immunoSEQ multiplex PCR; TCRdb keeps only in-frame clonotypes and omits some of them. This table has more than 50,000 clones, roughly 87% appearing once. The sequencing used CD4+ or CD8+ T cells sorted from blood, collected in a trial of the OX40 agonist ivuxolimab. The receptors derive from an adult with an advanced solid tumor such as melanoma, head and neck, liver or kidney cancer.

This chain connects TRBV11-2 to TRBJ2-5, with 8 positions matching TRBD2. This CDR3 is built from 14 residues. Unmatched junction bases numbered 8, after V lost 0 bases and J lost 11 bases. Germline CDR1 reads SGHAT; CDR2 reads FQNNGV. The CDR3 region is CASSLEPFSGAQYF. CDR3 nucleotide sequence: TGTGCCAGCAGCTTAGAGCCTTTTAGCGGGGCTCAGTACTTC. Full variable domain (remainder filled in from reference TRBV11-2 and TRBJ2-5): EAGVAQSPRYKIIEKRQSVAFWCNPISGHATLYWYQQILGQGPKLLIQFQNNGVVDDSQLPKDRFSAERLKGVDSTLKIQPAKLEDSAVYLCASSLEPFSGAQYFGPGTRLLVL.

The chain uses TRBV6-6 and TRBJ1-5, with no clear D. Germline CDR1 MNHNY, CDR2 SVGAGI (reference sequence). The CDR3 has 14 amino acids. Trimming removed 7 bases at V and 0 bases at J, with 10 bases between. The CDR3 DNA follows: TGTGCCAGCACTACAGAGTATAGCAATCAGCCCCAGCATTTT. Translation gives CASTTEYSNQPQHF.

For the CDR3, the DNA is TGTGCCTGGAGTGTAGGCGCAGGCCCTGAAAAACTGTTTTTT. Protein product: CAWSVGAGPEKLFF. The chain is built from TRBV30 and TRBJ1-4, with D unclear. The germline CDR1 and CDR2 sequences are GTSNPN and SVGIG (reference sequence). The CDR3 runs to 14 residues. V dropped 0 bases and J dropped 7 bases, with 12 bases sitting between them.

The chain carries TRBV29-1 and TRBJ2-3; D is ambiguous. The germline V and J ends were trimmed by 3 bases and 4 bases, with 17 bases remaining between them. The germline CDR1 and CDR2 sequences are SQVTM and ANQGSEA. The CDR3 has 15 amino acids. The CDR3 loop reads CSVDPEPPLADTQYF. For the CDR3, the DNA is TGCAGCGTTGACCCGGAGCCGCCGTTAGCAGATACGCAGTATTTT.

This sequence joins TRBV27 and TRBJ2-7, with 9 bases matching TRBD1. The CDR3 is 17 amino acids. J gave up 1 base and V 5 bases, and 12 bases lay outside the gene matches. CDR1 is MNHEY and CDR2 is SMNVEV in the germline V gene (reference sequence). As DNA, the CDR3 is TGTGCCAGCAGTCTGTCCCGGGACAGGGCCGCTTCCTACGAGCAGTACTTC. It specifies CASSLSRDRAASYEQYF.

The chain recombines TRBV5-4 with TRBJ2-7, with D perhaps assigned TRBD1 or TRBD2 (5 bases each). V lost 4 bases, J lost 2 bases, and 13 bases lay in between. In germline, CDR1 is SGHNT, CDR2 YYREEE (reference sequence). This CDR3 comprises 14 residues. CDR3 bases: TGTGCCAGCAGCAACCGGGACGGAGCCTACGAGCAGTACTTC. It translates to CASSNRDGAYEQYF.

The chain has TRBV5-1 and TRBJ1-6; a weak D match, TRBD1 (5 bases). The CDR3 runs 16 residues. Germline CDR1 SGHRS, CDR2 YFSETQ. The ends were cut back, 0 bases at V and 5 bases at J, with 12 bases in the middle. The CDR3 coding sequence is TGCGCCAGCAGCTTGGCAGGGAGTACGAATAATTCACCCCTCCACTTT. It codes for CASSLAGSTNNSPLHF.

CDR3 nucleotide sequence: TGTGCCAGCAGCTCCCACCCGGGAACGGTGTATGGCTACACCTTC. Translated, it gives CASSSHPGTVYGYTF. The chain combines TRBV5-6 with TRBJ1-2, with D unresolved. Germline CDR1 and CDR2: SGHDT and YYEEEE. This CDR3 is built from 15 residues. Deletions cut 3 bases from V and 5 bases from J, with 17 bases between.

The CDR3 bases are TGCGCCAGCAGCCAAGATCAAGTAGGGTTATACGAGCAGTACTTC. This codes for CASSQDQVGLYEQYF. The genes are TRBV4-1 and TRBJ2-7; D uncertain. This CDR3 region has 15 residues. Germline V gene lookup returns CDR1 MGHRA and CDR2 YSYEKL. V was shortened by 0 bases and J by 4 bases, with 13 bases between the two germline ends.

V gene TRBV6-1 combines with J gene TRBJ1-2; TRBD1 aligns across 8 bases. CDR3 length equals 15 residues. Trimming cost V 7 bases and J 6 bases; bases outside gene matches: 13. Germline V CDR1 and CDR2: MNHNS, SASEGT. CDR3 sequence reads: CASTKTGTGLHGYTF. The CDR3 DNA reads TGTGCCAGCACTAAAACCGGGACAGGCCTCCATGGCTACACCTTC.

This clone was counted once. The chain has TRBV6-5 and TRBJ2-1; D perhaps matches TRBD2 (6 bases). In germline, CDR1 is MNHEY, CDR2 SVGAGI. The CDR3 is made up of 13 amino acids. V was pared by 10 bases and J by 8 bases, with 18 bases between. In DNA, the CDR3 is TGTGCCACCACCGGAGGGTGGGCTCATGAGCAGTTCTTC. This codes for CATTGGWAHEQFF.

This chain links TRBV6-1 with TRBJ1-4; D gene ambiguous. The CDR3 covers 14 residues. The germline V and J ends were trimmed by 1 base and 4 bases, with 7 bases remaining between them. Germline V gene sequence: CDR1 MNHNS, CDR2 SASEGT. CDR3 protein: CASSEVAFNEKLFF. CDR3 DNA sequence: TGTGCCAGCAGTGAAGTTGCCTTTAATGAAAAACTGTTTTTT.

The J gene is TRBJ1-2, the V gene TRBV4-1; D might be TRBD1 (6 bases). V was cut by 1 base and J by 6 bases, with 12 bases left in between. The CDR3 loop spans 14 amino acids. Germline CDR1 and CDR2: MGHRA and YSYEKL. The CDR3 is CASSQVGGLDGYTF. The CDR3 DNA reads as TGCGCCAGCAGCCAAGTCGGGGGCCTCGATGGCTACACCTTC.

By share of the sample, this clone is medium-sized. CDR3 residues: CASSLGPPGGNQPQHF. CDR3 DNA: TGTGCCAGCAGCTTGGGTCCCCCAGGCGGCAATCAGCCCCAGCATTTT. The V gene is TRBV5-6, the J gene TRBJ1-5; D ambiguous. Germline-derived CDR1 and CDR2 are SGHDT and YYEEEE. There are 16 residues in the CDR3. Trimming shortened V by 0 bases and J by 2 bases, and 12 bases separated the two germline ends.

This chain uses TRBV30 with TRBJ2-1; 9 bases map to TRBD1. CDR3 length: 15 amino acids. V lost 0 bases to trimming and J lost 9 bases; unmatched junction nucleotides: 9. Germline V CDR1 and CDR2: GTSNPN, SVGIG (reference sequence). The chain's CDR3 is CAWSVPGTGTVEQFF. The CDR3 nucleotides read TGTGCCTGGAGTGTCCCCGGGACAGGGACGGTTGAGCAGTTCTTC.

The J gene is TRBJ2-3, the V gene TRBV4-2; 12 bases match TRBD2. Looked up from germline, CDR1 is LGHNA and CDR2 is YNFKEQ. The CDR3 length is 16 residues. Trimming at V came to 5 bases and at J to 4 bases, leaving 7 bases not matched to a gene. As DNA, the CDR3 is TGTGCCAGCAGCTTAGTTACTAGCGGGGGGCCAGATACGCAGTATTTT. Its protein is CASSLVTSGGPDTQYF.

The chain has TRBV19 and TRBJ2-6, with TRBD1 matching 9 bases. This CDR3 is built from 17 residues. After removal of 9 bases from V and 1 base from J, the junction contained 10 bases not matched to a gene. In germline, CDR1 is LNHDA, CDR2 SQIVND (reference sequence). CDR3 amino acids: CASMVGTGISGANVLTF. As DNA, the CDR3 is TGTGCCAGCATGGTGGGGACAGGGATTTCTGGGGCCAACGTCCTGACTTTC.

V usage is TRBV28 and J usage is TRBJ2-7, with D uncertain. Between the trimmed V and J ends, which lost 7 bases and 2 bases, there was a span of 15 bases. The CDR3 extends over 14 amino acids. Germline CDR1 is MDHEN and CDR2 is SYDVKM. CDR3: CASKARIITYEQYF. In DNA, the CDR3 is TGTGCCAGCAAGGCCAGAATCATTACCTACGAGCAGTACTTC.

The chain uses TRBV7-9 and TRBJ1-5; the match to TRBD1 covers 10 bases. Germline-derived CDR1 and CDR2 are SEHNR and FQNEAQ (reference sequence). There are 15 residues in the CDR3. V dropped 3 bases and J dropped 4; count of bases not matched to a gene: 3. CDR3 amino acids: CASSLGQGQNQPQHF. The CDR3 DNA follows: TGTGCCAGCAGCTTGGGACAGGGGCAAAATCAGCCCCAGCATTTT.

This clone was seen a single time. The chain is built from TRBV5-1 and TRBJ2-5, with D perhaps TRBD1 or TRBD2 (6 bases each). V was cut by 1 base and J by 5 bases, with 9 bases left in between. This CDR3 has 13 amino acids. Germline V gene data show CDR1 as SGHRS and CDR2 as YFSETQ. CDR3 region: CASSLRGDETQYF. In DNA form, the CDR3 reads TGCGCCAGCAGCTTGAGGGGGGATGAGACCCAGTACTTC.

V is TRBV19 and J is TRBJ2-5, with D perhaps being TRBD1 or TRBD2 (5 bases each). CDR1 is LNHDA, CDR2 SQIVND, per germline (reference sequence). This CDR3 comprises 16 residues. V was cut by 3 bases and J by 5 bases, with 19 bases left in between. The chain's CDR3 is CASSMAPGWDEETQYF. The CDR3 nucleotides read TGTGCCAGTAGTATGGCTCCGGGGTGGGACGAGGAGACCCAGTACTTC.

This sequence joins TRBV5-6 and TRBJ2-7, with 8 bases matching TRBD2. CDR3 size: 14 residues. V trimming: 4 bases; J trimming: 1 base; junction bases outside the gene matches: 4. Germline values: CDR1 SGHDT, CDR2 YYEEEE. CDR3: CASSLSGSSYEQYF. The CDR3 nucleotides are TGTGCCAGCAGCCTGAGCGGGAGTTCCTACGAGCAGTACTTC.

In this sample, this clone turned up once. The genes are TRBV7-9 and TRBJ2-7; 10 bases align to TRBD2. CDR3 size: 14 residues. Trimming removed 8 bases from V and 1 base from J; junction bases left unmatched: 5. Germline assignment: CDR1 SEHNR and CDR2 FQNEAQ (reference sequence). This CDR3 reads CASQPTSGSYEQYF. As DNA, the CDR3 is TGTGCCAGCCAACCGACTAGCGGGTCCTACGAGCAGTACTTC.

The chain recombines TRBV28 with TRBJ2-2, with a possible D match to TRBD2 (6 bases). Germline V lookup: CDR1 MDHEN, CDR2 SYDVKM. With 3 bases removed from V and 4 bases from J, the gap between germline ends came to 15 bases. This CDR3 spans 16 amino acids. The CDR3 protein is CASSLAPLASTGELFF. The CDR3 DNA is TGTGCCAGCAGTTTGGCCCCACTAGCTAGCACCGGGGAGCTGTTTTTT. Full variable domain (outside the CDR3, taken from reference TRBV28 and TRBJ2-2): DVKVTQSSRYLVKRTGEKVFLECVQDMDHENMFWYRQDPGLGLRLIYFSYDVKMKEKGDIPEGYSVSREKKERFSLILESASTNQTSMYLCASSLAPLASTGELFFGEGSRLTVL.

J is TRBJ2-5 and V is TRBV16; D not resolved. The DNA end favors TRBJ2-7, so the J call may be wrong. Germline V gives CDR1 KGHSY, CDR2 FQNENV. The CDR3 loop spans 12 amino acids. CDR3 region: CASSHQDGEQYF. CDR3 nucleotides: TGTGCCAGCAGTCATCAGGACGGCGAGCAGTACTTC.

The J gene is TRBJ1-1, the V gene TRBV18, with 9 bases lining up with TRBD1. V lost 7 bases to trimming and J lost 4 bases; unmatched junction nucleotides: 4. Germline V gene sequence: CDR1 KGHSH, CDR2 LQKENI. The CDR3 loop spans 13 amino acids. The CDR3 is CASLPTGGTEAFF. The CDR3, as DNA: TGTGCCAGCTTACCGACAGGGGGCACTGAAGCTTTCTTT.